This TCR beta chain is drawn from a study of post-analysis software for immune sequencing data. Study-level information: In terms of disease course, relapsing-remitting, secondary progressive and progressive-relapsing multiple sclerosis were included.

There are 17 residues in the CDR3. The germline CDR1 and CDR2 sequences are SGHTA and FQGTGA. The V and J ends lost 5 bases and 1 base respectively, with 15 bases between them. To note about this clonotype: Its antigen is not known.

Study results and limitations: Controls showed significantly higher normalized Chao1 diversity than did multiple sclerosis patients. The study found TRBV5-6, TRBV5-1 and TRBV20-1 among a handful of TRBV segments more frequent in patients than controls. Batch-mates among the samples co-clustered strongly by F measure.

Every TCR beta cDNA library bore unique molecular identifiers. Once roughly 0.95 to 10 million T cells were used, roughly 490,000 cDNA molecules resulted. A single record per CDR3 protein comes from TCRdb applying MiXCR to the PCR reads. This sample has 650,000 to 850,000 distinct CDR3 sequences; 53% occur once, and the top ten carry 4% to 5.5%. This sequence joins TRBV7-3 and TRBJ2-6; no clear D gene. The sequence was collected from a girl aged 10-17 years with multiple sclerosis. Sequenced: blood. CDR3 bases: TGTGCCAGCAGCCTTTCGGGCTACCCTTCTGGGGCCAACGTCCTGACTTTC. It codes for CASSLSGYPSGANVLTF.